A single sample is the source of the 16 T cell receptor beta chains below, sequenced in a study of control samples from healthy donors and cancer patients. The repertoire was sequenced with immunoSEQ multiplex PCR; TCRdb's copy has only in-frame clones and lacks some. This table holds 170,000 or so clones, roughly 92% found once. Sequencing was carried out using blood. The source is a woman in her late teens or twenties in good health.

This chain joins TRBV24-1 and TRBJ2-3; 8 bases align to TRBD2. CDR1 is KGHDR, CDR2 SFDVKD, per germline. The J segment lost 2 bases and the V segment lost 3 bases, leaving 6 bases of the junction unmatched. The CDR3 totals 16 residues. The CDR3 loop reads CATSDPGLGDTDTQYF. The CDR3 DNA reads TGTGCCACCAGTGATCCGGGACTAGGGGACACAGATACGCAGTATTTT.

The V and J genes are TRBV3-1 (or the pseudogene TRBV3-2) and TRBJ1-2; 7 bases line up with TRBD1. Germline-derived CDR1 and CDR2 are LGHDT and YNNKEL (reference sequence). V lost 2 bases to trimming and J lost 4 bases; unmatched junction nucleotides: 7. The CDR3 runs 15 residues. This CDR3 reads CASSQPDRAGYGYTF. The CDR3 nucleotides are TGTGCCAGCAGCCAACCTGACAGGGCTGGCTATGGCTACACCTTC.

The CDR3, as DNA: TGTGCCAGTAGTAGCGTCCAGGGTATGAGCTCCTACAATGAGCAGTTCTTC. Residues: CASSSVQGMSSYNEQFF. This chain connects TRBV19 to TRBJ2-1, with a possible D match to TRBD1 (5 bases). There are 17 residues in the CDR3. Germline V CDR1 and CDR2: LNHDA, SQIVND (reference sequence). Trimming shortened V by 4 bases and J by 0 bases, and 16 bases separated the two germline ends.

The rearrangement uses TRBV7-2 and TRBJ2-5, with D unclear. V dropped 2 bases and J dropped 4 bases, with 2 bases sitting between them. The germline V gene encodes CDR1 SGHTA and CDR2 FQGNSA. The CDR3 extends over 11 amino acids. The CDR3 reads CASSLTETQYF. The CDR3 bases are TGTGCCAGCAGCTTAACAGAGACCCAGTACTTC.

This rearrangement joins TRBV11-2 to TRBJ2-5; D is unresolved. V was trimmed by 8 bases and J by 5 bases, leaving 15 bases between them. This CDR3 is built from 13 residues. CDR1 and CDR2 (germline): SGHAT, FQNNGV. In DNA form, the CDR3 reads TGTGCCAGCTCATCTCTTAGAGCGGAGACCCAGTACTTC. Encoded protein: CASSSLRAETQYF.

J is TRBJ1-3 and V is TRBV2; 7 bases align to TRBD1. Germline CDR1 is SNHLY and CDR2 is FYNNEI. The CDR3 is 14 residues long. With 5 bases clipped from V and 2 bases from J, the junction kept 3 bases outside the gene matches. Here the CDR3 DNA reads TGTGCCAGCAGTTTTGGGACAGCTGGAAACACCATATATTTT. It translates to CASSFGTAGNTIYF.

The chain recombines TRBV3-1 (or the pseudogene TRBV3-2) with TRBJ2-2; D is uncertain. The CDR3 has 13 residues. Trimming took 3 bases from V and 6 from J, leaving 8 bases between them. Germline loops: CDR1 LGHDT, CDR2 YNNKEL (reference sequence). DNA for the CDR3: TGTGCCAGCAGCCACGGCGGCGCCGGGGAGCTGTTTTTT. It codes for CASSHGGAGELFF.

Here the CDR3 DNA reads TGCGCCAGCAGCCAAACCGGGACGAGGTATTTT. Translating it yields CASSQTGTRYF. The V gene is TRBV4-1, the J gene TRBJ2-3; D may be TRBD1 or TRBD2 (5 bases each). The length of the CDR3 is 11 residues. Trimming removed 2 bases from V and 14 bases from J, with 11 bases in between. The germline V gene has CDR1 MGHRA and CDR2 YSYEKL.

V gene TRBV10-3 combines with J gene TRBJ1-2, with unresolved D. V lost 3 bases and J 8 bases, leaving 22 bases between the germline ends. Germline lookup yields CDR1 ENHRY and CDR2 SYGVKD. The CDR3 is 16 residues long. The CDR3 nucleotides are TGTGCCATCAGTGAAGGCATTCCCAACTCCGGGGAGGGCTACACCTTC. This codes for CAISEGIPNSGEGYTF.

V gene TRBV2 combines with J gene TRBJ1-2, with D perhaps TRBD1 (5 bases). This CDR3 comprises 14 residues. V gave up 1 base and J gave up 8 bases, with 14 bases separating them. Per germline, CDR1 SNHLY and CDR2 FYNNEI. The CDR3 nucleotides read TGTGCCAGCAGTGAAGTTTGGGGGATTGACGGCTACACCTTC. The encoded protein is CASSEVWGIDGYTF.

The chain is built from TRBV27 and TRBJ1-5; D remains unclear. The CDR3 has 15 amino acids. CDR1 is MNHEY and CDR2 is SMNVEV in the germline V gene (reference sequence). The ends were cut back, 1 base at V and 1 base at J, with 8 bases in the middle. The DNA of the CDR3 is TGTGCCAGCAGTTTATTCTGGGCAAGCAATCAGCCCCAGCATTTT. Its translation: CASSLFWASNQPQHF.

The chain employs TRBV14 and TRBJ2-1, with TRBD2 identical over 8 bases. Germline V CDR1 and CDR2: SGHDN, FVKESK. The CDR3 contains 16 residues. Unmatched junction bases numbered 6, after V lost 1 base and J lost 4 bases. Written as DNA, the CDR3 is TGTGCCAGCAGCCAAGGGGCTAGCGGGTTTTACAATGAGCAGTTCTTC. Encoded protein: CASSQGASGFYNEQFF. The entire variable domain, with the rest obtained from reference TRBV14 and TRBJ2-1, is as follows: EAGVTQFPSHSVIEKGQTVTLRCDPISGHDNLYWYRRVMGKEIKFLLHFVKESKQDESGMPNNRFLAERTGGTYSTLKVQPAELEDSGVYFCASSQGASGFYNEQFFGPGTRLTVL.

The chain employs TRBV7-3 and TRBJ1-6; D is perhaps TRBD1 (6 bases). The CDR3 extends over 15 amino acids. Per germline, CDR1 SGHTA and CDR2 FQGTGA. V was clipped by 1 base and J by 4 bases, with 8 bases between them. CDR3 sequence (DNA): TGTGCCAGCAGCTTAAGGGACACTTATAATTCACCCCTCCACTTT. Protein sequence: CASSLRDTYNSPLHF.

This rearrangement joins TRBV19 to TRBJ1-1; TRBD1 matches at 9 bases. Germline loops: CDR1 LNHDA, CDR2 SQIVND (reference sequence). V dropped 6 bases and J dropped 4; count of bases not matched to a gene: 6. The CDR3 length is 14 residues. The CDR3 loop is CASRPVDRGTEAFF. As DNA, the CDR3 is TGTGCCAGTAGACCAGTGGACAGGGGCACTGAAGCTTTCTTT.

As DNA, the CDR3 is TGTGCCATCAGTGAGTCGAACAGCCAAAGGTACCAAGAGACCCAGTACTTC. Its translation: CAISESNSQRYQETQYF. J is TRBJ2-5 and V is TRBV10-3; D gene ambiguous. Per germline, CDR1 ENHRY and CDR2 SYGVKD. There are 17 residues in the CDR3. Deletions cut 0 bases from V and 0 bases from J, with 14 bases between.

CDR3 amino acids: CASRQTGGDSPLHF. CDR3 sequence (DNA): TGTGCCAGTAGGCAGACAGGGGGAGATTCACCCCTCCACTTT. The chain carries TRBV19 and TRBJ1-6; TRBD1 agrees at 9 bases. Per the germline V gene, CDR1 is LNHDA and CDR2 is SQIVND (reference sequence). V was pared by 6 bases and J by 8 bases, with 5 bases of the junction left unmatched. The CDR3 consists of 14 residues. The full variable domain, rest sourced from reference TRBV19 and TRBJ1-6, is DGGITQSPKYLFRKEGQNVTLSCEQNLNHDAMYWYRQDPGQGLRLIYYSQIVNDFQKGDIAEGYSVSREKKESFPLTVTSAQKNPTAFYLCASRQTGGDSPLHFGNGTRLTVT.